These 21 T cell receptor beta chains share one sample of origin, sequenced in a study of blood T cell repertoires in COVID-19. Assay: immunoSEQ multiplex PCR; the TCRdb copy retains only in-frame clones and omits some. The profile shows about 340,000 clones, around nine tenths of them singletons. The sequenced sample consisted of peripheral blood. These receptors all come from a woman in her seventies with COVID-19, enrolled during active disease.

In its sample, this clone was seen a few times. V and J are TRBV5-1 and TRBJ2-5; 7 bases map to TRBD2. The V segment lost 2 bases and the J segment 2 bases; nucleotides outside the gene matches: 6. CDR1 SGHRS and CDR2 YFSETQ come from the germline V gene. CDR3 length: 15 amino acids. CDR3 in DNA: TGCGCCAGCAGCTTTTGGGGAGGGGAACAAGAGACCCAGTACTTC. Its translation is CASSFWGGEQETQYF. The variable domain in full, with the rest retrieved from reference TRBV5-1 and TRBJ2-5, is KAGVTQTPRYLIKTRGQQVTLSCSPISGHRSVSWYQQTPGQGLQFLFEYFSETQRNKGNFPGRFSGRQFSNSRSEMNVSTLELGDSALYLCASSFWGGEQETQYFGPGTRLLVL.

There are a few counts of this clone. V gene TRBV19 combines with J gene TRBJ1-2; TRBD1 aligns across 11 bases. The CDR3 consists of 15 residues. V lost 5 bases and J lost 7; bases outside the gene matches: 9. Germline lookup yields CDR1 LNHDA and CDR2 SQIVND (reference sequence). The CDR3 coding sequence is TGTGCCAGTAGTCCCCGGACAGGGGGCGTCTTTGGCTACACCTTC. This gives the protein CASSPRTGGVFGYTF.

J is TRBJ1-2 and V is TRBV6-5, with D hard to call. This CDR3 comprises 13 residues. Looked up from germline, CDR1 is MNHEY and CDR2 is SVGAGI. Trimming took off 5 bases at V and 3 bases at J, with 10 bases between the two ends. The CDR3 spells CASSKTGYYGYTF. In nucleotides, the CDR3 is TGTGCCAGCAGTAAAACCGGGTACTATGGCTACACCTTC.

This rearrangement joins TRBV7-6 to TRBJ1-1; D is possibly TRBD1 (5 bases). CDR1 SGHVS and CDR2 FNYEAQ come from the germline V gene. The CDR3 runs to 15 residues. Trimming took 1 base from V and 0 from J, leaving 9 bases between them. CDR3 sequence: CASSLVGGMNTEAFF. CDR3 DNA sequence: TGTGCCAGCAGCTTAGTTGGGGGGATGAACACTGAAGCTTTCTTT.

The CDR3 nucleotides are TGTGCCAGCAGTTTGGGGCCGAACACTGAAGCTTTCTTT. Encoded protein: CASSLGPNTEAFF. The V call is TRBV28, the J call TRBJ1-1; tentative D call: TRBD1 (5 bases). This CDR3 is 13 amino acids long. Trimming shortened V by 3 bases and J by 1 base, and 6 bases separated the two germline ends. Germline values: CDR1 MDHEN, CDR2 SYDVKM.

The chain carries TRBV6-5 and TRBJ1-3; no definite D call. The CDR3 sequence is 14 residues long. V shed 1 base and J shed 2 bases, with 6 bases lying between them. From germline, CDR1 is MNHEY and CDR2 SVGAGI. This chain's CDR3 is CASSYYPAGNTIYF. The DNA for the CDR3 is TGTGCCAGCAGTTACTATCCCGCTGGAAACACCATATATTTT.

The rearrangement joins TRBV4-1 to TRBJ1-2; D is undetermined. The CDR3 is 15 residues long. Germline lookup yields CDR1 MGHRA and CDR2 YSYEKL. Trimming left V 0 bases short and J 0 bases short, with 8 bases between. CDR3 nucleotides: TGCGCCAGCAGCCAAGATCTCGGGGCTAACTATGGCTACACCTTC. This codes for CASSQDLGANYGYTF.

The CDR3 is CASSLSYRQGLGEQYF. The CDR3 DNA follows: TGTGCCAGCAGCTTATCCTATCGGCAGGGCCTGGGGGAGCAGTACTTC. The genes are TRBV7-8 and TRBJ2-7; D is possibly TRBD1 (5 bases). The CDR3 loop spans 16 amino acids. The germline gives CDR1 SGHVS, CDR2 FQNEAQ. The ends were cut back, 2 bases at V and 7 bases at J, with 21 bases in the middle.

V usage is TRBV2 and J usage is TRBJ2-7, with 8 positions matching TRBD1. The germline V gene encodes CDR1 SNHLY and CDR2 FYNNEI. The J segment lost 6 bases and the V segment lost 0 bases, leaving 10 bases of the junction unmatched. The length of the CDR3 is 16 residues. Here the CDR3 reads CASSEAPGGSVSEQYF. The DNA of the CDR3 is TGTGCCAGCAGTGAAGCACCAGGGGGCTCGGTTAGCGAGCAGTACTTC. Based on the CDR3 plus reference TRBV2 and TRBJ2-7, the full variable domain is EPEVTQTPSHQVTQMGQEVILRCVPISNHLYFYWYRQILGQKVEFLVSFYNNEISEKSEIFDDQFSVERPDGSNFTLKIRSTKLEDSAMYFCASSEAPGGSVSEQYFGPGTRLTVT.

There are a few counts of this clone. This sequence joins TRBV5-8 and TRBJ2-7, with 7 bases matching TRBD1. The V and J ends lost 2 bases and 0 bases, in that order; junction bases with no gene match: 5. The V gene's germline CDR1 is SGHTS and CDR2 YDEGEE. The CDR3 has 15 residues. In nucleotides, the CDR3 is TGTGCCAGCAGCTTAGTCCGGGACAGCTCCTACGAGCAGTACTTC. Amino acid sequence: CASSLVRDSSYEQYF.

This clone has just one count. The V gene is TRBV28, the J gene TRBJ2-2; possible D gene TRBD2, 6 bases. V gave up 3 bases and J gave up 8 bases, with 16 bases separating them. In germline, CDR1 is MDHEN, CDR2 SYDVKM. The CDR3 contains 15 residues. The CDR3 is CASSFGSGDRGELFF. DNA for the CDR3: TGTGCCAGCAGTTTCGGGAGCGGTGATAGGGGGGAGCTGTTTTTT.

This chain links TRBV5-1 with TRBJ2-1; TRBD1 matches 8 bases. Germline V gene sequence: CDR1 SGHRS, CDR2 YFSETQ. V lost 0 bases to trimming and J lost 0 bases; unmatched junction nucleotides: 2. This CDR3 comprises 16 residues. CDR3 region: CASSLGTGSSYNEQFF. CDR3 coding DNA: TGCGCCAGCAGCTTGGGGACAGGGAGCTCCTACAATGAGCAGTTCTTC.

DNA of the CDR3: TGTGCCAGCAGTTACTCGGGGACAGGGATCTACGAGCAGTACTTC. It yields the protein CASSYSGTGIYEQYF. This chain connects TRBV6-5 to TRBJ2-7; 9 nucleotides agree with TRBD1. V was clipped by 0 bases and J by 3 bases; unmatched bases: 3. CDR1 and CDR2 (germline): MNHEY, SVGAGI. The CDR3 has 15 amino acids.

CDR3 bases: TGTGCCAGTAGTATGAGTACAGGGGGTAGGAGGACTGAAGCTTTCTTT. Its translation: CASSMSTGGRRTEAFF. This chain uses TRBV19 with TRBJ1-1; the match to TRBD1 covers 8 bases. The germline V gene has CDR1 LNHDA and CDR2 SQIVND (reference sequence). The ends lost 3 bases at V and 5 bases at J; junction bases unmatched: 11. The CDR3 has 16 amino acids.

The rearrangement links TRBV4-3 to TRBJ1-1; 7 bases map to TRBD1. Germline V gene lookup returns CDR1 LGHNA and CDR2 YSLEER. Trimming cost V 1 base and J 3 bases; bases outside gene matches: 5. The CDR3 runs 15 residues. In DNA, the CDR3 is TGCGCCAGCAGCCAAGGTACAGGGGTCGACACTGAAGCTTTCTTT. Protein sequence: CASSQGTGVDTEAFF.

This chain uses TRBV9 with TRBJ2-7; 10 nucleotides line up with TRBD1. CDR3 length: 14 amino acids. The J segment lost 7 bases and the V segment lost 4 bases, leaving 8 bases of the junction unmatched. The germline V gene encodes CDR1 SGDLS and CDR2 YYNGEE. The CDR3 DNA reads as TGTGCCAGCAGCACTGGACAGGGGGTGCGGGAGCAGTACTTC. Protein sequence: CASSTGQGVREQYF.

The CDR3 nucleotides read TGTGCCAGCAGCGGGTTGGGAGGGACTAACTATGGCTACACCTTC. Protein product: CASSGLGGTNYGYTF. The chain links TRBV9 to TRBJ1-2; D gene uncertain. Between the trimmed V and J ends, which lost 3 bases and 0 bases, there was a span of 12 bases. Germline V gene sequence: CDR1 SGDLS, CDR2 YYNGEE. The CDR3 is 15 residues long.

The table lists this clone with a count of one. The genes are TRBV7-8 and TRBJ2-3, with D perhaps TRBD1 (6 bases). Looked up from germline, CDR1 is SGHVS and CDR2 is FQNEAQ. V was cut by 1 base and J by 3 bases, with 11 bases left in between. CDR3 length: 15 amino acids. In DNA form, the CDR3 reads TGTGCCAGCAGCTTAGAGGACAGAGCTACAGATACGCAGTATTTT. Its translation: CASSLEDRATDTQYF.

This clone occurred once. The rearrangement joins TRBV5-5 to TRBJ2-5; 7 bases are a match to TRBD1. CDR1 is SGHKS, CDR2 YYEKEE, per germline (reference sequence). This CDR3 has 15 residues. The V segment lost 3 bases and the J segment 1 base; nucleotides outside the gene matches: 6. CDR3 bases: TGTGCCAGCAGCTCGGGACAGCTAAGCCAAGAGACCCAGTACTTC. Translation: CASSSGQLSQETQYF.

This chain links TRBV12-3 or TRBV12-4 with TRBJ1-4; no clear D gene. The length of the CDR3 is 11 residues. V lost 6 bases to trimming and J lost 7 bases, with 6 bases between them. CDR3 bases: TGTGCCAGCAGCCTCGGTGAAAAACTGTTTTTT. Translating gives CASSLGEKLFF.

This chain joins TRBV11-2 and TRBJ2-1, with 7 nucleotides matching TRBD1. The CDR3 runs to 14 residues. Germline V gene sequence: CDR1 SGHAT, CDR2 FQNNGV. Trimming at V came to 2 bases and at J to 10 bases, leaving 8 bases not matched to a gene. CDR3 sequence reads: CASSLTPGGQEQFF. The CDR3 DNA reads TGTGCCAGCAGCTTAACACCAGGGGGACAGGAGCAGTTCTTC.